What follows are 2 T cell receptor beta chains derived from one specimen sequenced in a study of T cells after yellow fever vaccination. MiXCR, applied by TCRdb to the 5' RACE reads, yields one record per CDR3 protein. Among some 160,000 distinct CDR3 sequences listed, approximately 9.9% were seen once. The sample consisted of CD8+ T cells sorted from PBMCs, taken 45 days after the yellow fever booster vaccination. Source of these receptors: a young man who received the YFV17D yellow fever vaccine.

This clonotype has at least ten counts. J is TRBJ2-7 and V is TRBV7-9, with D tentatively TRBD2 (5 bases). V was shortened by 4 bases and J by 5 bases, with 21 bases between the two germline ends. Per germline, CDR1 SEHNR and CDR2 FQNEAQ (reference sequence). The length of the CDR3 is 16 residues. DNA for the CDR3: TGTGCCAGCAGCTACCCCGAACGCGGACTTACGAACGAGCAGTACTTC. Translating it yields CASSYPERGLTNEQYF.

This clonotype was detected only a few times. CDR3: CASIRGANVLTF. In DNA form, the CDR3 reads TGTGCCAGCATTAGGGGGGCCAACGTCCTGACTTTC. The genes are TRBV7-8 and TRBJ2-6; D gene unclear. V was clipped by 7 bases and J by 4 bases, with 5 bases between them. Germline CDR1 and CDR2: SGHVS and FQNEAQ. The CDR3 sequence is 12 residues long.